These 23 T cell receptor beta chains were sequenced from one sample in a study of control samples from healthy donors and cancer patients. TCRdb's table, derived via immunoSEQ multiplex PCR, lists solely in-frame clones and lacks some. There are 200,000 to 250,000 clones in the sample; just under 95% occur only once, and approximately 1.5% lies in the top ten. Material for sequencing was blood. The receptors originated from a man aged 50-59 years in good health.

V is TRBV11-2 and J is TRBJ1-4; TRBD1 is a possible D gene (6 bases). The CDR3 contains 18 residues. In germline, CDR1 is SGHAT, CDR2 FQNNGV. Trimming shortened V by 0 bases and J by 0 bases, and 14 bases separated the two germline ends. The CDR3 sequence is CASSLDRFGGATNEKLFF. CDR3 DNA: TGTGCCAGCAGCTTAGATCGCTTTGGGGGCGCAACTAATGAAAAACTGTTTTTT.

The chain has TRBV7-2 and TRBJ2-1; the D is unclear. The CDR3 is 13 residues long. The germline CDR1 and CDR2 sequences are SGHTA and FQGNSA. V lost 5 bases, J lost 6 bases, and 11 bases lay in between. CDR3 DNA sequence: TGTGCCAGCAGCGGTAGGAAGTCCAATGAGCAGTTCTTC. Amino acids: CASSGRKSNEQFF.

The chain carries TRBV15 and TRBJ2-7; D might be TRBD2 (6 bases). V was pared by 0 bases and J by 3 bases, with 15 bases between. The V gene's germline CDR1 is LNHNV and CDR2 YYDKDF (reference sequence). There are 16 residues in the CDR3. CDR3 nucleotides: TGTGCCACCAGCAGAGATGGCTATACGGGAGACTACGAGCAGTACGTC. Amino acid sequence: CATSRDGYTGDYEQYV.

This rearrangement joins TRBV6-1 to TRBJ2-7; D possibly corresponds to TRBD1 (6 bases). V dropped 1 base and J dropped 3 bases, with 10 bases sitting between them. CDR3 length: 14 amino acids. Germline CDR1 and CDR2: MNHNS and SASEGT. The CDR3 protein is CASSEGGQLYEQYF. The CDR3 DNA is TGTGCCAGCAGTGAAGGGGGACAACTCTACGAGCAGTACTTC.

The chain combines TRBV24-1 with TRBJ1-4; TRBD1 agrees at 7 bases. This CDR3 is built from 17 residues. CDR1 is KGHDR and CDR2 is SFDVKD in the germline V gene. V was pared by 3 bases and J by 5 bases, with 11 bases of the junction left unmatched. The CDR3 DNA sequence: TGTGCCACCAGTGATGCGCGAGGGACAGATCAGAATGAAAAACTGTTTTTT. Protein sequence: CATSDARGTDQNEKLFF.

The V gene is TRBV6-4, the J gene TRBJ2-2; 9 positions agree with TRBD1. V was pared by 6 bases and J by 6 bases, with 8 bases of the junction left unmatched. Germline V lookup: CDR1 MRHNA, CDR2 SNTAGT. CDR3 length equals 15 residues. The CDR3: CASSQQGAGAGELFF. CDR3 DNA sequence: TGTGCCAGCAGCCAACAGGGGGCAGGGGCCGGGGAGCTGTTTTTT.

The chain is built from TRBV11-3 and TRBJ2-3; D might be TRBD2 (6 bases). In germline, CDR1 is SGHNT, CDR2 YENEEA. This CDR3 is built from 15 residues. Trimming removed 0 bases at V and 0 bases at J, with 7 bases between. The chain's CDR3 is CASSLDGTSTDTQYF. In nucleotides, the CDR3 is TGTGCCAGCAGCTTAGACGGGACTAGCACAGATACGCAGTATTTT. The complete variable domain, with remaining parts taken from reference TRBV11-3 and TRBJ2-3, reads EAGVVQSPRYKIIEKKQPVAFWCNPISGHNTLYWYLQNLGQGPELLIRYENEEAVDDSQLPKDRFSAERLKGVDSTLKIQPAELGDSAVYLCASSLDGTSTDTQYFGPGTRLTVL.

The V call is TRBV19, the J call TRBJ1-5; tentatively, D is TRBD1 (5 bases). With 5 bases removed from V and 5 bases from J, the gap between germline ends came to 13 bases. There are 14 residues in the CDR3. Germline V gives CDR1 LNHDA, CDR2 SQIVND (reference sequence). The CDR3 DNA sequence: TGTGCCAGTAGTCTCGCAGGGCTACATCAGCCCCAGCATTTT. Translation: CASSLAGLHQPQHF.

The rearrangement links TRBV7-8 to TRBJ1-5; no clear D gene. Germline CDR1 is SGHVS and CDR2 is FQNEAQ. This CDR3 has 13 amino acids. V was clipped by 7 bases and J by 7 bases, with 14 bases between them. CDR3 in DNA: TGTGCCAGCACCCTAGATGGGGAGCAGCCCCAGCATTTT. Its translation: CASTLDGEQPQHF.

The gene calls are TRBV5-1 and TRBJ1-1; D remains unclear. Trimming removed 0 bases at V and 1 base at J, with 10 bases between. The germline gives CDR1 SGHRS, CDR2 YFSETQ. This CDR3 contains 15 residues. The chain's CDR3 is CASSLEVPENTEAFF. DNA of the CDR3: TGCGCCAGCAGCTTGGAAGTACCGGAGAACACTGAAGCTTTCTTT.

The chain links TRBV5-6 to TRBJ1-2, with TRBD1 matching 10 bases. J gave up 4 bases and V 0 bases, and 6 bases lay outside the gene matches. This CDR3 has 16 residues. Germline values: CDR1 SGHDT, CDR2 YYEEEE. The chain's CDR3 is CASSLGGTGVSYGYTF. CDR3 in DNA: TGTGCCAGCAGCTTGGGCGGGACAGGGGTTAGCTATGGCTACACCTTC.

This chain uses TRBV3-1 (or the pseudogene TRBV3-2) with TRBJ1-6; weak D call: TRBD1 (5 bases). CDR1 LGHDT and CDR2 YNNKEL come from the germline V gene (reference sequence). The V end was cut by 4 bases, the J end by 10 bases, with 14 bases between. The CDR3 has 14 residues. DNA of the CDR3: TGTGCCAGCAGCCCCCGCAGGGACTGGTCACCCCTCCACTTT. Its protein product is CASSPRRDWSPLHF.

Points on this clone: Different DNA sequences within this sample yield the same CDR3. The chain combines TRBV9 with TRBJ2-3; D gene unclear. This CDR3 contains 15 residues. Germline V gives CDR1 SGDLS, CDR2 YYNGEE. V was clipped by 0 bases and J by 0 bases, with 8 bases between them. The DNA for the CDR3 is TGTGCCAGCAGCGTAGGGGGTGCTAGCACAGATACGCAGTATTTT. Amino acids: CASSVGGASTDTQYF.

J is TRBJ1-3 and V is TRBV7-2; D gene uncertain. CDR1 is SGHTA and CDR2 is FQGNSA in the germline V gene. Trimming left V 3 bases short and J 7 bases short, with 4 bases between. This CDR3 is built from 11 residues. The CDR3 loop reads CASSLENTIYF. In nucleotides, the CDR3 is TGTGCCAGCAGCTTGGAGAACACCATATATTTT.

This clone was seen just once. The chain combines TRBV7-2 with TRBJ1-6; no clear D. The CDR3 loop spans 13 amino acids. V was pared by 5 bases and J by 13 bases, with 15 bases between. Germline V gene sequence: CDR1 SGHTA, CDR2 FQGNSA. CDR3 bases: TGTGCCAGCAGCCAACAAGACCGGTCGCCCCTCCACTTT. Protein product: CASSQQDRSPLHF.

Written as DNA, the CDR3 is TGTGCCAGCAGCCAAGGCGGACAGGGCTCTGGAAACACCATATATTTT. It is translated as CASSQGGQGSGNTIYF. V gene TRBV4-2 combines with J gene TRBJ1-3; 8 bases are shared with TRBD1. Germline lookup yields CDR1 LGHNA and CDR2 YNFKEQ. V dropped 1 base and J dropped 0; count of bases not matched to a gene: 2. CDR3 length equals 16 residues.

In this sample, this clone turned up once. The gene calls are TRBV2 and TRBJ2-1; D is unresolved. CDR1 is SNHLY, CDR2 FYNNEI, per germline. V gave up 8 bases and J gave up 4 bases, with 9 bases separating them. The CDR3 consists of 12 residues. The CDR3 coding sequence is TGTGCCAGCTCCGGGCGGTACAATGAGCAGTTCTTC. Translation gives CASSGRYNEQFF.

This clone was detected a few times. The chain is built from TRBV29-1 and TRBJ2-3, with a possible D match to TRBD1 (6 bases). Germline CDR1 reads SQVTM; CDR2 reads ANQGSEA. This CDR3 spans 15 amino acids. Trimming left V 2 bases short and J 0 bases short, with 12 bases between. This chain's CDR3 is CSVELPGHSTDTQYF. The CDR3 nucleotides read TGCAGCGTTGAACTACCGGGACACAGCACAGATACGCAGTATTTT.

The chain recombines TRBV18 with TRBJ1-3; TRBD1 might be the D (5 bases). V dropped 8 bases and J dropped 1 base, with 15 bases sitting between them. Germline CDR1 is KGHSH and CDR2 is LQKENI. The CDR3 runs 15 residues. The DNA of the CDR3 is TGTGCCAGCGCCATACAGGTTCAATCTGGAAACACCATATATTTT. As protein: CASAIQVQSGNTIYF.

The V call is TRBV12-3 or TRBV12-4, the J call TRBJ2-5, with D hard to call. This CDR3 spans 12 amino acids. V was trimmed by 3 bases and J by 5 bases, leaving 7 bases between them. The CDR3 loop is CASSFFLETQYF. In DNA, the CDR3 is TGTGCCAGCAGTTTTTTCTTGGAGACCCAGTACTTC.

The chain links TRBV18 to TRBJ1-3; 8 positions match TRBD1. This CDR3 has 17 residues. V lost 6 bases and J lost 4; bases outside the gene matches: 14. Germline assignment: CDR1 KGHSH and CDR2 LQKENI. CDR3 DNA: TGTGCCAGCTCCCGGAATCCAGGACAGGGTTCGGGAAACACCATATATTTT. Protein: CASSRNPGQGSGNTIYF.

The chain has TRBV10-3 and TRBJ1-6; TRBD1 matches at 10 bases. Germline CDR1 and CDR2: ENHRY and SYGVKD. The CDR3 extends over 14 amino acids. V shed 5 bases and J 9 bases; nucleotides not matched to a gene: 4. In nucleotides, the CDR3 is TGTGCCATCAGTTGGGACAGGGGAAGTTCACCCCTCCACTTT. Translated, it gives CAISWDRGSSPLHF.

V and J are TRBV6-5 and TRBJ2-3; 7 positions agree with TRBD1. The CDR3 totals 15 residues. Losses at the gene ends were 5 bases for V and 3 bases for J; bases not matched to a gene: 8. CDR1 and CDR2 from the germline V gene are MNHEY and SVGAGI. DNA for the CDR3: TGTGCCAGCAGTCGAGGGGGCAGTGGGACAGATACGCAGTATTTT. Amino acids: CASSRGGSGTDTQYF.